These T cell receptor beta chains were read from a single sample in a study of neoadjuvant anti-PD-1 for oral cavity cancer. Here immunoSEQ multiplex PCR was the method, and the copy in TCRdb shows in-frame clones only, minus some. The data hold around 81,000 clones, with 84% observed a single time. Here the sequenced sample was PBMCs, taken before nivolumab (anti-PD-1) treatment. All receptors derive from a person aged 35 to 85 with oral cavity squamous cell carcinoma. Each CDR3 is given with its conserved first and last residue. A D gene is named only where the DNA matches it firmly. The size entry is marked missing in some rows and otherwise reads once, few, many or a size class.

- TRBJ1-3 TRBV27 - TGTGCCAGCAGTTTATACGGTCTGAACTCTGGAAACACCATATATTTT CASSLYGLNSGNTIYF
few TRBJ2-3 TRBV2 - TGTGCCAGCAGTGAAGCCCCAGGGAGGAAGGCGCAGTATTTT CASSEAPGRKAQYF
- TRBJ2-3 TRBV5-1 - TGCGCCAGCAGCACCGCCGGGGCCACAGGATCAGGGGATACGCAGTATTTT CASSTAGATGSGDTQYF
- TRBJ2-1 TRBV9 TRBD2 TGTGCCAGCAGCGTAGCTAGCGGGAACTCCTACAATGAGCAGTTCTTC CASSVASGNSYNEQFF
- TRBJ2-7 TRBV27 TRBD1 TGTGCCAGCAGTTTAACGGGGACAGGGATTAACGAGCAGTACTTC CASSLTGTGINEQYF
- TRBJ1-5 TRBV30 - TGTGCCTGGAGTAGGTCAGGGGATCAGCCCCAGCATTTT CAWSRSGDQPQHF
few TRBJ1-4 TRBV5-4 TRBD1 TGTGCCAGCAGCCGATCGGGACAGGTGAATGAAAAACTGTTTTTT CASSRSGQVNEKLFF
- TRBJ2-3 TRBV5-1 - TGCGCCAGCAGCCCAGGTTCCGCCATAAGCACAGATACGCAGTATTTT CASSPGSAISTDTQYF
- TRBJ2-7 TRBV27 - TGTGCCAGCAGTTTAGGCTTTCACAGCTCCTACGAGCAGTACTTC CASSLGFHSSYEQYF
- TRBJ2-1 TRBV27 - TGTGCCAGCAGTTTATCCGGACTTAACAATGAGCAGTTCTTC CASSLSGLNNEQFF
- TRBJ2-1 TRBV14 - TGTGCCAGCAGCCAAGTTACCGGCTACAATGAGCAGTTCTTC CASSQVTGYNEQFF
- TRBJ2-7 TRBV5-1 TRBD2 TGCGCCAGCAGCGCCGGGACTAGCGGGAGCTTCGGCTCTATCTACGAGCAGTACTTC CASSAGTSGSFGSIYEQYF
- TRBJ1-1 TRBV29-1 - TGCAGCGTTGTGAGGACAGTGAACACTGAAGCTTTCTTT CSVVRTVNTEAFF
- TRBJ1-5 TRBV7-2 TRBD1 TGTGCCAGCAGCCTCGGGACAGGTCTCAATCAGCCCCAGCATTTT CASSLGTGLNQPQHF
- TRBJ1-3 TRBV10-2 - TGCGCCAGTAGGGAGACTCAGTCTGGAAACACCATATATTTT CASRETQSGNTIYF
- TRBJ2-7 TRBV13 TRBD2 TGTGCCAGCAGCCCCGGGACTAGCCGGGGTGAGCAGTACTTC CASSPGTSRGEQYF
- TRBJ1-2 TRBV7-9 TRBD1 TGTGCCAGCAGCCCGAACCAGGACAGGGGCTATGGCTACACCTTC CASSPNQDRGYGYTF
- TRBJ2-2 TRBV19 - TGTGCCAGTAGTATCGTAAACAGAGACACCGGGGAGCTGTTTTTT CASSIVNRDTGELFF
- TRBJ1-1 TRBV5-1 TRBD1 TGCGCCAGCAGCTTCGCCGGGACAGAGAACACTGAAGCTTTCTTT CASSFAGTENTEAFF
- TRBJ2-5 TRBV7-9 - TGTGCCAGCAGCTTAGTAGGGCTAGCGAAAGAGACCCAGTACTTC CASSLVGLAKETQYF
- TRBJ1-3 TRBV7-2 - TGTGCCAGCAGCCTGCCCACCTCTGGAAACACCATATATTTT CASSLPTSGNTIYF
- TRBJ2-7 TRBV11-2 TRBD1 TGTGCCAGCAGCCAAGCGGACAGGACCTACGAGCAGTACTTC CASSQADRTYEQYF
- TRBJ1-1 TRBV7-9 TRBD1 TGTGCCAGCAGCCCAGGGACAGGTATGAACACTGAAGCTTTCTTT CASSPGTGMNTEAFF
- TRBJ2-3 TRBV10-3 - TGTGCCATCAGTGAGCATGTTGACAGTGCGCAGTATTTT CAISEHVDSAQYF
- TRBJ1-1 TRBV5-6 TRBD1 TGTGCCAGCAGCTTGTTAGGACAGGGGACCACTGAAGCTTTCTTT CASSLLGQGTTEAFF
- TRBJ2-7 TRBV7-8 - TGTGCCAGCAGCCCCCGACCCGGACAGTCCTCAAGCGAGCAGTACTTC CASSPRPGQSSSEQYF
once TRBJ2-1 TRBV20-1 - TGCAGTGCTAGGTTGGTCAATGAGCAGTTCTTC CSARLVNEQFF
- TRBJ1-2 TRBV6-1 - TGTGCCAGCATCTACTCCGGGACACCGAACTATGGCTACACCTTC CASIYSGTPNYGYTF
- TRBJ2-7 TRBV28 TRBD2 TGTGCCAGCGCGCGGACTAGCGGTTCCTACGAGCAGTACTTC CASARTSGSYEQYF
few TRBJ1-1 TRBV7-8 - TGTGCCAGCAGCCCCCAGGGTGGCACTGAAGCTTTCTTT CASSPQGGTEAFF
- TRBJ2-1 TRBV5-1 TRBD2 TGCGCCAGCAGCTTACTAGCGGGAGAGTTAAATGAGCAGTTCTTC CASSLLAGELNEQFF
- TRBJ2-5 TRBV6-1 - TGTGCCAGCATGCTGTGGGAGACCCAGTACTTC CASMLWETQYF
- TRBJ2-5 TRBV19 - TGTGCCAGTAGTAAGGTTTTCTTACCGGACAGCTACAAGGGTGAGACCCAGTACTTC CASSKVFLPDSYKGETQYF
- TRBJ1-4 TRBV5-6 - TGTGCCAGCAGCTTCGGGACCCACCTGAAGGAAAAACTGTTTTTT CASSFGTHLKEKLFF
- TRBJ1-1 TRBV5-5 - TGTGCCAGCAGCTTGGGGGGGACCGTCGGGGTGGCTTTCTTT CASSLGGTVGVAFF
- TRBJ2-3 TRBV5-1 - TGCGCCAGCAGCTTGGGCAGGGTTTCAGATACGCAGTATTTT CASSLGRVSDTQYF
- TRBJ2-5 TRBV7-9 - TGTGCCAGCAGCTTCGGCCTAGGGGGAGCAGGTCAAGAGACCCAGTACTTC CASSFGLGGAGQETQYF
- TRBJ2-2 TRBV6-5 - TGTGCCAGCAGTTACGAGGGGAGGACGAACACCGGGGAGCTGTTTTTT CASSYEGRTNTGELFF
- TRBJ2-1 TRBV29-1 - TGCAGCATAGGACACTACAATGAGCAGTTCTTC CSIGHYNEQFF
- TRBJ1-2 TRBV29-1 - TGCAGCGTTGAAGTCCCCGGGGGGGGCAGAAACTATGGCTACACCTTC CSVEVPGGGRNYGYTF
- TRBJ2-7 TRBV28 - TGTGCCAGCAGTTCCGCAGGGACCCTCTACGAGCAGTACTTC CASSSAGTLYEQYF
- TRBJ1-2 TRBV6-1 TRBD1 TGTGCCAGCAGTATCACAGGGGGCGTAAGCTATGGCTACACCTTC CASSITGGVSYGYTF